The sequence of this T cell receptor beta chain was determined in a study of T cell repertoires in cytomegalovirus infection. This clonotype was recorded at least ten times. No antigen is known for it. One entry per CDR3 protein, called by TCRdb with MiXCR from the reads. This table has roughly 920,000 distinct CDR3 sequences, 31% appearing once. V was pared by 5 bases and J by 11 bases, with 1 base of the junction left unmatched. Germline CDR1 and CDR2: SGHTA and FQGNSA. This CDR3 has 11 amino acids. This clonotype was sampled from a human donor in good health (CMV status not recorded). Some clones in this sample may be carry-over from other donors' samples. Sequencing used cultured CD8+ T cells from PBMCs, obtained from culture after CMV antigen stimulation. J is TRBJ1-5 and V is TRBV7-2, with 9 bases lining up with TRBD1. The CDR3, as DNA: TGTGCCAGCAGCCGGGACAGGGCCCAGCATTTT. Its protein product is CASSRDRAQHF.